This TCR beta chain emerged from a study of CD8 T cells in Susac syndrome. This clonotype was observed once. RNA, at about 0.45 to 1 ug, was reverse transcribed with random hexamers. TCRdb re-analysed the immunoSEQ multiplex PCR reads in MiXCR, keeping a single row per CDR3 protein. The data hold about 73,000 distinct CDR3 sequences, with approximately 94% observed a single time. CDR1 and CDR2 from the germline V gene are SEHNR and FQNEAQ (reference sequence). This CDR3 comprises 15 residues. V dropped 5 bases and J dropped 2 bases, with 16 bases sitting between them. The sequenced sample consisted of CD8+ T cells from PBMCs. V and J are TRBV7-9 and TRBJ2-7; D call uncertain. The source of this sequence is a human donor with multiple sclerosis. CDR3 protein: CASSGTEAGAYEQYF. In DNA, the CDR3 is TGTGCCAGCAGCGGAACGGAAGCTGGGGCCTACGAGCAGTACTTC.